Below, 17 T cell receptor beta chains from the same sample are listed, as sequenced in a study of blood T cell repertoires in COVID-19. TCRdb's table, derived via immunoSEQ multiplex PCR, lists solely in-frame clones and lacks some. The profile covers about 31,000 clones, with roughly 88% appearing a single time and 7.9% taken by the ten largest. Material for sequencing was peripheral blood. These receptors originate from a man in his fifties or sixties with COVID-19, enrolled during active disease.

This clone was counted once. This CDR3 reads CASSRDSYTEAFF. DNA of the CDR3: TGTGCCAGCAGCCGGGACAGTTACACTGAAGCTTTCTTT. The rearrangement uses TRBV6-5 and TRBJ1-1; 7 nucleotides agree with TRBD1. The junction had 4 bases not matched to a gene; V was cut back by 6 bases and J by 3 bases. Germline V CDR1 and CDR2: MNHEY, SVGAGI. This CDR3 contains 13 residues.

The chain uses TRBV30 and TRBJ1-5; 9 bases are shared with TRBD1. Germline V gene lookup returns CDR1 GTSNPN and CDR2 SVGIG (reference sequence). The CDR3 consists of 15 residues. V shed 1 base, J shed 3 bases, and the junction held 4 bases outside the gene matches. The CDR3 DNA sequence: TGTGCCTGGAGTGCCAGGACAGGGGTCAATCAGCCCCAGCATTTT. Translated: CAWSARTGVNQPQHF.

V gene TRBV3-1 (or the pseudogene TRBV3-2) combines with J gene TRBJ1-6; D not resolved. The germline V gene has CDR1 LGHDT and CDR2 YNNKEL (reference sequence). The CDR3 extends over 17 amino acids. The V end was cut by 0 bases, the J end by 0 bases, with 9 bases between. Here the CDR3 reads CASSQDRPSSYNSPLHF. CDR3 sequence (DNA): TGTGCCAGCAGCCAAGATCGTCCGAGCTCCTATAATTCACCCCTCCACTTT.

The gene calls are TRBV6-5 and TRBJ1-1; 9 nucleotides align to TRBD1. This CDR3 is 14 amino acids long. In germline, CDR1 is MNHEY, CDR2 SVGAGI. Germline trimming cut 5 bases from V and 3 bases from J; bases unmatched to any gene: 4. The DNA of the CDR3 is TGTGCCAGCAGTCCGACAGGGGGATACACTGAAGCTTTCTTT. It codes for CASSPTGGYTEAFF.

The rearrangement joins TRBV9 to TRBJ2-1; 10 positions agree with TRBD2. Trimming cost V 3 bases and J 2 bases; bases outside gene matches: 2. The CDR3 covers 15 residues. CDR1 and CDR2 (germline): SGDLS, YYNGEE. The CDR3 coding sequence is TGTGCCAGCAGCGGGACTAGCGGCACCTACAATGAGCAGTTCTTC. Translating gives CASSGTSGTYNEQFF.

The genes are TRBV19 and TRBJ1-1; 7 bases are a match to TRBD1. The CDR3 contains 14 residues. Trimming removed 1 base from V and 11 bases from J; junction bases left unmatched: 10. Germline V lookup: CDR1 LNHDA, CDR2 SQIVND (reference sequence). CDR3 nucleotide sequence: TGTGCCAGTAGTATAGGACAGGGCGGTCTCGGGGCTTTCTTT. Encoded protein: CASSIGQGGLGAFF.

This chain links TRBV4-2 with TRBJ1-1; perhaps TRBD1 as D (6 bases). This CDR3 has 18 amino acids. Deletions cut 0 bases from V and 0 bases from J, with 17 bases between. Germline V lookup: CDR1 LGHNA, CDR2 YNFKEQ. The CDR3 DNA sequence: TGTGCCAGCAGCCAAGATAAATGGGGGCAGATGATGAACACTGAAGCTTTCTTT. Its protein is CASSQDKWGQMMNTEAFF.

The count of this clone is one. This chain joins TRBV6-4 and TRBJ2-2; D perhaps matches TRBD1 (6 bases). V was cut by 5 bases and J by 0 bases, with 13 bases left in between. The CDR3 sequence is 16 residues long. Per the germline V gene, CDR1 is MRHNA and CDR2 is SNTAGT. The CDR3 loop is CASSQGWPANTGELFF. CDR3 nucleotide sequence: TGTGCCAGCAGTCAGGGGTGGCCCGCGAACACCGGGGAGCTGTTTTTT.

This chain uses TRBV11-2 with TRBJ2-2, with 11 bases matching TRBD2. Germline values: CDR1 SGHAT, CDR2 FQNNGV. V lost 1 base and J lost 6; bases outside the gene matches: 10. This CDR3 spans 18 amino acids. The DNA for the CDR3 is TGTGCCAGCAGCTTAGTAGCGGGAGGGCCTTTGTCCGCCGGGGAGCTGTTTTTT. Translation: CASSLVAGGPLSAGELFF.

The V gene is TRBV28, the J gene TRBJ1-5; TRBD1 aligns across 7 bases. Trimming took 4 bases from V and 2 from J; bases not matched to a gene: 11. CDR3 length: 17 residues. Per germline, CDR1 MDHEN and CDR2 SYDVKM. The CDR3 is CASSSPQTGTGNQPQHF. The CDR3 DNA follows: TGTGCCAGCAGTTCGCCACAGACAGGGACGGGCAATCAGCCCCAGCATTTT. Together with reference TRBV28 and TRBJ1-5, the CDR3 gives the full variable domain: DVKVTQSSRYLVKRTGEKVFLECVQDMDHENMFWYRQDPGLGLRLIYFSYDVKMKEKGDIPEGYSVSREKKERFSLILESASTNQTSMYLCASSSPQTGTGNQPQHFGDGTRLSIL.

The V call is TRBV7-2, the J call TRBJ1-5, with D unclear. The germline V gene has CDR1 SGHTA and CDR2 FQGNSA. The length of the CDR3 is 13 residues. V lost 2 bases, J lost 4 bases, and 6 bases lay in between. The CDR3 region is CASSLWENQPQHF. DNA of the CDR3: TGTGCCAGCAGCTTATGGGAGAATCAGCCCCAGCATTTT.

V and J are TRBV24-1 and TRBJ2-2; 11 bases line up with TRBD1. The ends lost 9 bases at V and 4 bases at J; junction bases unmatched: 6. The CDR3 sequence is 15 residues long. Looked up from germline, CDR1 is KGHDR and CDR2 is SFDVKD. DNA for the CDR3: TGTGCCACCTCGGACAGGGGGCTGTCCACCGGGGAGCTGTTTTTT. It codes for CATSDRGLSTGELFF.

Here the CDR3 DNA reads TGCGCCAGCAGCCAAGAAGCAGGGCGAACGGGCTACACCTTC. The encoded protein is CASSQEAGRTGYTF. This chain links TRBV4-3 with TRBJ1-2; possibly TRBD1 for D (5 bases). There are 14 residues in the CDR3. Trimming took off 0 bases at V and 8 bases at J, with 13 bases between the two ends. The germline CDR1 and CDR2 sequences are LGHNA and YSLEER.

The rearrangement links TRBV28 to TRBJ2-7; D gene unclear. With 4 bases removed from V and 4 bases from J, the gap between germline ends came to 11 bases. This CDR3 spans 13 amino acids. Germline V gives CDR1 MDHEN, CDR2 SYDVKM. The CDR3 protein is CASSSRLQYEQYF. For the CDR3, the DNA is TGTGCCAGCAGTTCACGACTTCAGTACGAGCAGTACTTC.

V is TRBV24-1 and J is TRBJ1-1, with D perhaps TRBD1 (6 bases). V dropped 10 bases and J dropped 0 bases, with 14 bases sitting between them. In germline, CDR1 is KGHDR, CDR2 SFDVKD. The CDR3 spans 14 residues. CDR3 sequence: CATATGTMNTEAFF. CDR3 DNA: TGTGCCACGGCGACAGGTACCATGAACACTGAAGCTTTCTTT.

The chain recombines TRBV3-1 (or the pseudogene TRBV3-2) with TRBJ2-2, with TRBD2 as a possible D gene (6 bases). The CDR3 sequence is 14 residues long. V shed 1 base and J shed 4 bases, with 7 bases lying between them. CDR1 is LGHDT, CDR2 YNNKEL, per germline (reference sequence). In nucleotides, the CDR3 is TGTGCCAGCAGCCAAGGGGGAGGCACCGGGGAGCTGTTTTTT. Encoded protein: CASSQGGGTGELFF.

The chain has TRBV15 and TRBJ1-4, with D unclear. This CDR3 spans 14 amino acids. V shed 3 bases and J shed 5 bases, with 10 bases lying between them. Per germline, CDR1 LNHNV and CDR2 YYDKDF (reference sequence). CDR3 bases: TGTGCCACCAGCAGTCGCCCTAGAAATGAAAAACTGTTTTTT. Residues: CATSSRPRNEKLFF.